This passage covers 21 T cell receptor beta chains from one sample sequenced in a study of CD8 T cells in ankylosing spondylitis. One entry per CDR3 protein, called by TCRdb with MiXCR from the 5' RACE reads. Of around 99,000 distinct CDR3 sequences detected, roughly 9.6% appear once; the ten largest clones hold 5.1%. The sample taken for sequencing was blood, either unsorted or a sorted T cell fraction (not recorded which). The receptors stem from a male donor with ankylosing spondylitis or in good health (not recorded which).

In this sample, this clonotype turned up many times. The chain joins TRBV12-3 or TRBV12-4 to TRBJ2-7, with TRBD2 matching 12 bases. V was pared by 4 bases and J by 6 bases, with 10 bases of the junction left unmatched. The CDR3 contains 16 residues. The CDR3 spells CASSSWTSGAFGEQYF. The DNA for the CDR3 is TGTGCCAGCAGTTCCTGGACTAGCGGGGCGTTTGGCGAGCAGTACTTC.

This clonotype was seen many times. V usage is TRBV24-1 and J usage is TRBJ2-1; TRBD1 might be the D (6 bases). Trimming pared 4 bases from V and 5 bases from J, leaving 14 bases between. The V gene's germline CDR1 is KGHDR and CDR2 SFDVKD. The CDR3 has 15 residues. The CDR3, as DNA: TGTGCCACCAGTGACCAATATCGACAGGACAATGAGCAGTTCTTC. Protein sequence: CATSDQYRQDNEQFF.

This clonotype came up many times. V and J are TRBV27 and TRBJ2-1; 8 bases map to TRBD1. V shed 9 bases and J 8 bases; nucleotides not matched to a gene: 15. In germline, CDR1 is MNHEY, CDR2 SMNVEV (reference sequence). This CDR3 spans 15 amino acids. The CDR3 sequence: CASLRTVDRADEQFF. CDR3 in DNA: TGTGCCAGTCTACGGACGGTGGACAGGGCCGATGAGCAGTTCTTC.

At least ten counts were recorded for this clonotype. CDR3 in amino acids: CSAPGQLYEQYF. The CDR3, as DNA: TGCAGTGCTCCGGGGCAGCTCTACGAGCAGTACTTC. V gene TRBV20-1 combines with J gene TRBJ2-7; D could derive from TRBD1 or TRBD2 (5 bases each). Germline V lookup: CDR1 DFQATT, CDR2 SNEGSKA (reference sequence). V shed 5 bases and J shed 3 bases, with 11 bases lying between them. The CDR3 extends over 12 amino acids.

The sample holds many counts of this clonotype. One end of the junction fails to match germline, which may point to a read error. The V gene is TRBV7-7, the J gene TRBJ2-1; maybe TRBD2 (6 bases). This CDR3 comprises 14 residues. The germline V gene has CDR1 SSHAT and CDR2 FNYEAQ (reference sequence). The CDR3 DNA follows: TGTGCTAGCAGCTTATCTACCGGAGGGACTGAGCAGTTCTTC. This gives the protein CASSLSTGGTEQFF.

This clonotype was recorded many times. This chain uses TRBV4-1 with TRBJ1-2; D is undetermined. Between the trimmed V and J ends, which lost 1 base and 8 bases, there was a span of 11 bases. Germline values: CDR1 MGHRA, CDR2 YSYEKL. The CDR3 is 13 residues long. CDR3 region: CASSQASLVGYTF. In DNA, the CDR3 is TGCGCCAGCAGCCAAGCCTCCTTAGTCGGCTACACCTTC.

This clonotype was seen at least ten times. The rearrangement joins TRBV2 to TRBJ1-2; possible D gene TRBD1, 5 bases. The germline CDR1 and CDR2 sequences are SNHLY and FYNNEI. Trimming took off 10 bases at V and 4 bases at J, with 22 bases between the two ends. This CDR3 contains 15 residues. The DNA for the CDR3 is TGTGCCATCCCGAATATGGCCGGGGCAGGCTATGGCTACACCTTC. Translation: CAIPNMAGAGYGYTF.

The V gene is TRBV18, the J gene TRBJ1-2; TRBD1 matches at 9 bases. The length of the CDR3 is 15 residues. The germline gives CDR1 KGHSH, CDR2 LQKENI. V gave up 5 bases and J gave up 2 bases; unmatched junction bases: 6. CDR3 protein: CASSGGTGTNYGYTF. DNA for the CDR3: TGTGCCAGCTCAGGGGGGACAGGGACCAACTATGGCTACACCTTC.

This clonotype was detected ten times or more. The CDR3 sequence: CASSLGQGETQYF. The DNA of the CDR3 is TGTGCCAGCAGCTTAGGGCAGGGAGAGACCCAGTACTTC. This chain joins TRBV7-8 and TRBJ2-5; D is perhaps TRBD1 (5 bases). Germline values: CDR1 SGHVS, CDR2 FQNEAQ. The V gene lost 1 base and the J gene lost 4 bases, with 7 bases spanning the gap. The CDR3 is made up of 13 amino acids.

This clonotype appeared many times. V is TRBV12-3 or TRBV12-4 and J is TRBJ2-5; 7 positions match TRBD2. This CDR3 contains 14 residues. Losses at the gene ends were 3 bases for V and 2 bases for J; bases not matched to a gene: 3. The CDR3 spells CASSFLGGQETQYF. The DNA for the CDR3 is TGTGCCAGCAGTTTTTTGGGGGGGCAAGAGACCCAGTACTTC.

A word on this clonotype: Given a much more abundant clone one base away, this may be a read error. The V call is TRBV20-1, the J call TRBJ2-2; D might be TRBD2 (6 bases). The V end was cut by 0 bases, the J end by 7 bases, with 15 bases between. Germline V lookup: CDR1 DFQATT, CDR2 SNEGSKA (reference sequence). The CDR3 runs 15 residues. This CDR3 reads CSARDQRVRDGELFF. The CDR3 bases are TGCAGTGCTAGAGATCAGCGGGTCCGGGACGGGGAGCTGTTTTTT.

This clonotype has at least ten counts. V is TRBV3-1 and J is TRBJ2-5, with TRBD2 identical over 7 bases. Looked up from germline, CDR1 is LGHDT and CDR2 is YNNKEL (reference sequence). The CDR3 loop spans 14 amino acids. With 6 bases clipped from V and 2 bases from J, the junction kept 6 bases outside the gene matches. This CDR3 is CASRPGGPQETQYF. The CDR3 DNA reads as TGTGCCAGCAGGCCGGGGGGACCACAAGAGACCCAGTACTTC.

This clonotype has at least ten counts. This chain uses TRBV12-3 or TRBV12-4 with TRBJ2-2, with 12 bases that match TRBD1. V trimming: 4 bases; J trimming: 7 bases; junction bases outside the gene matches: 4. This CDR3 has 15 amino acids. The CDR3 protein is CASSWDRGQIGELFF. The CDR3 coding sequence is TGTGCCAGCAGTTGGGACAGGGGGCAGATCGGGGAGCTGTTTTTT.

At least ten counts were recorded for this clonotype. The chain employs TRBV29-1 and TRBJ2-7; TRBD1 agrees at 11 bases. This CDR3 spans 13 amino acids. Germline V gives CDR1 SQVTM, CDR2 ANQGSEA. V lost 6 bases and J lost 1; bases outside the gene matches: 2. The CDR3 reads CSVGQGASYEQYF. The CDR3 nucleotides read TGCAGCGTCGGACAGGGGGCGTCCTACGAGCAGTACTTC.

This clonotype was seen at least ten times. The chain joins TRBV29-1 to TRBJ2-2; 9 bases are a match to TRBD2. The trim removed 5 bases at V and 4 bases at J, leaving 11 bases unmatched. Germline V gives CDR1 SQVTM, CDR2 ANQGSEA. The CDR3 is 16 amino acids. CDR3 amino acids: CSVRLAGDGGTGELFF. CDR3 DNA sequence: TGCAGCGTTCGTTTAGCGGGGGATGGAGGCACCGGGGAGCTGTTTTTT.

This clonotype has ten or more counts. V gene TRBV29-1 combines with J gene TRBJ2-7; 7 nucleotides match TRBD2. Germline V lookup: CDR1 SQVTM, CDR2 ANQGSEA. Germline trimming cut 1 base from V and 3 bases from J; bases unmatched to any gene: 9. The CDR3 is made up of 15 amino acids. CDR3 sequence: CSVEGSETSVYEQYF. Here the CDR3 DNA reads TGCAGCGTTGAAGGGTCCGAAACTAGCGTCTACGAGCAGTACTTC.

This clonotype turned up a few times. V gene TRBV28 combines with J gene TRBJ1-1, with 7 bases identical to TRBD1. CDR1 and CDR2 (germline): MDHEN, SYDVKM. Losses at the gene ends were 3 bases for V and 10 bases for J; bases not matched to a gene: 14. The CDR3 has 15 residues. The DNA of the CDR3 is TGTGCCAGCAGTTTGCCGCGACAGGGCCCCACGAGAGCTTTCTTT. Translation: CASSLPRQGPTRAFF.

This clonotype was picked up many times. The chain has TRBV18 and TRBJ2-5, with D maybe TRBD1 (5 bases). This CDR3 region has 15 residues. Germline CDR1 KGHSH, CDR2 LQKENI. V was pared by 2 bases and J by 5 bases, with 15 bases between. CDR3 region: CASSPKAGSFETQYF. In DNA, the CDR3 is TGTGCCAGCTCACCAAAGGCAGGGTCGTTTGAGACCCAGTACTTC.

This clonotype was observed at least ten times. V and J are TRBV7-3 and TRBJ1-1; no clear D. Germline V gives CDR1 SGHTA, CDR2 FQGTGA. CDR3 size: 13 residues. Trimming stripped 2 bases from V and 0 bases from J, with 4 bases between. The CDR3 DNA follows: TGTGCCAGCAGCTTATACGTGAACACTGAAGCTTTCTTT. Translated: CASSLYVNTEAFF.

Ten or more counts support this clonotype. This chain connects TRBV24-1 to TRBJ1-2, with 7 nucleotides matching TRBD1. This CDR3 spans 10 amino acids. The germline V gene encodes CDR1 KGHDR and CDR2 SFDVKD. CDR3 in amino acids: CAGGADGYTF. Written as DNA, the CDR3 is TGTGCAGGGGGCGCAGATGGCTACACCTTC.

The genes are TRBV4-1 and TRBJ1-1; unclear D gene. CDR1 MGHRA and CDR2 YSYEKL come from the germline V gene. Between the trimmed V and J ends, which lost 4 bases and 5 bases, there was a span of 11 bases. The CDR3 extends over 13 amino acids. CDR3 residues: CASSPFDKTEAFF. CDR3 in DNA: TGCGCCAGCAGCCCTTTCGACAAGACTGAAGCTTTCTTT.